Only one count was recorded for the clone carrying this TCR beta chain. This record comes from a study of blood T cell repertoires in COVID-19. Study background: Spain, Italy and the United States supplied samples that represented acute and convalescent COVID-19.

Repertoires were generated with immunoSEQ multiplex PCR, while TCRdb's copy carries only in-frame clones and drops some. The sample has 150,000 to 200,000 clones; approximately 85% are singletons. This receptor was obtained from a man in his sixties with acute or convalescent COVID-19. The sample was peripheral blood.

The CDR3 here is CASSLAGTSSYEQYF. In DNA, the CDR3 is TGTGCCAGCAGCTTGGCCGGGACTTCCTCCTACGAGCAGTACTTC. This chain uses TRBV5-5 with TRBJ2-7; D is possibly TRBD2 (6 bases). V lost 0 bases, J lost 0 bases, and 10 bases lay in between. CDR1 and CDR2 (germline): SGHKS, YYEKEE (reference sequence). The CDR3 spans 15 residues.